The 5 T cell receptor beta chains listed next were all sequenced from one sample in a study of blood T cell repertoires in COVID-19. Sequencing used immunoSEQ multiplex PCR; TCRdb keeps in-frame clones, though not all of them. The sample shows about 260,000 clones, roughly 84% of them seen only once. The specimen was peripheral blood. These receptor sequences come from a woman aged 35 to 49 who had recovered from COVID-19.

The chain carries TRBV30 and TRBJ1-1; perhaps TRBD1 as D (6 bases). Per the germline V gene, CDR1 is GTSNPN and CDR2 is SVGIG (reference sequence). V shed 0 bases and J shed 3 bases, with 26 bases lying between them. The CDR3 extends over 19 amino acids. In DNA form, the CDR3 reads TGTGCCTGGAGTGTACTCCCGGGACGTCGAGGGGGTATGGACACTGAAGCTTTCTTT. Amino acid sequence: CAWSVLPGRRGGMDTEAFF.

V and J are TRBV6-5 and TRBJ2-5; 7 nucleotides align to TRBD1. Germline assignment: CDR1 MNHEY and CDR2 SVGAGI. The V gene end was trimmed by 8 bases and the J gene end by 5 bases; junction bases not matched to a gene: 11. This CDR3 is 14 amino acids long. This CDR3 reads CASCLTGHTETQYF. CDR3 nucleotides: TGTGCCAGCTGCCTGACAGGGCATACCGAGACCCAGTACTTC.

This clone showed up just once. V gene TRBV19 combines with J gene TRBJ2-7; D is ambiguous. The germline V and J ends were trimmed by 3 bases and 7 bases, with 13 bases remaining between them. The CDR3 covers 13 residues. Germline V gene sequence: CDR1 LNHDA, CDR2 SQIVND (reference sequence). Here the CDR3 reads CASSMSQAREQYF. The CDR3 coding sequence is TGTGCCAGTAGTATGAGCCAGGCCAGGGAGCAGTACTTC.

This chain joins TRBV28 and TRBJ1-5, with 7 bases lining up with TRBD1. Per the germline V gene, CDR1 is MDHEN and CDR2 is SYDVKM. Trimming at V came to 5 bases and at J to 3 bases, leaving 4 bases not matched to a gene. CDR3 length: 14 amino acids. The CDR3 loop is CASSPTGANQPQHF. The CDR3 DNA follows: TGTGCCAGCAGTCCCACAGGGGCCAATCAGCCCCAGCATTTT.

This chain joins TRBV13 and TRBJ2-1, with 10 bases identical to TRBD1. With 4 bases clipped from V and 10 bases from J, the junction kept 10 bases outside the gene matches. This CDR3 comprises 15 residues. Germline V CDR1 and CDR2: PRHDT, FYEKMQ (reference sequence). The CDR3 sequence is CASSSLPGQGREQFF. The CDR3 DNA reads as TGTGCCAGCAGCTCATTGCCGGGACAGGGGCGCGAGCAGTTCTTC.